Listed below are T cell receptor beta chains from one sample, sequenced in a study of T cells after yellow fever vaccination. TCRdb independently ran MiXCR on the 5' RACE reads; one entry per CDR3 protein. The sample holds about 150,000 distinct CDR3 sequences, roughly 6.7% seen once. The sequencing used CD4+ T cells sorted from PBMCs, collected 10 days after the yellow fever booster vaccination. The receptors here all came from a man younger than 45 who received the YFV17D yellow fever vaccine. Each CDR3 is given with its conserved first and last residue. The order of the fields is D gene, CDR3 length, J gene, V gene, clone size, CDR3 protein, CDR3 DNA. A D gene is named only where the DNA matches it firmly. Clone size is given for some rows only: seen once, a few or many times, or a class if the clone is expanded.

D gene: .
CDR3 length: 14
J gene: TRBJ1-5
V gene: TRBV3-1
clone size: many
CDR3 protein: CASTGIVHYQPQHF
CDR3 DNA: TGTGCCAGCACAGGGATTGTACACTATCAGCCCCAGCATTTT

D gene: TRBD1
CDR3 length: 13
J gene: TRBJ1-5
V gene: TRBV10-3
clone size: many
CDR3 protein: CAISGDRNQPQHF
CDR3 DNA: TGTGCCATCAGTGGGGACAGAAATCAGCCCCAGCATTTT

D gene: .
CDR3 length: 14
J gene: TRBJ2-2
V gene: TRBV7-3
clone size: many
CDR3 protein: CASSLGTQNGELFF
CDR3 DNA: TGTGCCAGCAGCTTAGGGACGCAAAACGGGGAGCTGTTTTTT

D gene: .
CDR3 length: 11
J gene: TRBJ2-1
V gene: TRBV7-2
clone size: many
CDR3 protein: CASRGLREQFF
CDR3 DNA: TGTGCCAGCCGAGGACTTCGAGAGCAGTTCTTC

D gene: .
CDR3 length: 15
J gene: TRBJ2-1
V gene: TRBV4-3
clone size: many
CDR3 protein: CASSQDQRRGNEQFF
CDR3 DNA: TGCGCCAGCAGCCAAGATCAGCGAAGGGGGAATGAGCAGTTCTTC

D gene: .
CDR3 length: 12
J gene: TRBJ2-1
V gene: TRBV6-2/TRBV6-3
clone size: many
CDR3 protein: CASSRLDAEQFF
CDR3 DNA: TGTGCCAGCAGTCGCCTGGACGCCGAGCAGTTCTTC

D gene: .
CDR3 length: 14
J gene: TRBJ2-7
V gene: TRBV6-2/TRBV6-3
clone size: many
CDR3 protein: CASSSGTEPGEQYF
CDR3 DNA: TGTGCCAGCAGCTCCGGGACGGAACCGGGGGAGCAGTACTTC

D gene: TRBD2
CDR3 length: 17
J gene: TRBJ2-7
V gene: TRBV5-1
clone size: many
CDR3 protein: CASSPGKTSGRSDEQYF
CDR3 DNA: TGCGCCAGCAGCCCTGGAAAGACTAGCGGGAGATCGGACGAGCAGTACTTC

D gene: .
CDR3 length: 14
J gene: TRBJ2-7
V gene: TRBV11-2
clone size: few
CDR3 protein: CASSRAGASYEQYF
CDR3 DNA: TGTGCCAGCAGCCGGGCTGGGGCCTCCTACGAGCAGTACTTC

D gene: TRBD1
CDR3 length: 15
J gene: TRBJ1-5
V gene: TRBV20-1
clone size: .
CDR3 protein: CSATQGTGINQPQHF
CDR3 DNA: TGCAGTGCAACCCAGGGGACAGGAATAAATCAGCCCCAGCATTTT

D gene: TRBD2
CDR3 length: 15
J gene: TRBJ2-7
V gene: TRBV5-1
clone size: .
CDR3 protein: CASSSPGLAVYEQYF
CDR3 DNA: TGCGCCAGCAGCTCGCCGGGACTAGCGGTCTACGAGCAGTACTTC

D gene: .
CDR3 length: 13
J gene: TRBJ2-7
V gene: TRBV20-1
clone size: many
CDR3 protein: CSARVWGAREQYF
CDR3 DNA: TGCAGTGCTAGAGTTTGGGGGGCACGCGAGCAGTACTTC

D gene: .
CDR3 length: 12
J gene: TRBJ2-1
V gene: TRBV7-9
clone size: many
CDR3 protein: CATRRPDHEQFF
CDR3 DNA: TGTGCCACCAGACGGCCCGACCATGAGCAGTTCTTC

D gene: .
CDR3 length: 14
J gene: TRBJ1-6
V gene: TRBV20-1
clone size: .
CDR3 protein: CSARKGSYNSPLHF
CDR3 DNA: TGCAGTGCTAGAAAGGGGTCCTATAATTCACCCCTCCACTTT

D gene: .
CDR3 length: 21
J gene: TRBJ2-3
V gene: TRBV7-3
clone size: many
CDR3 protein: CASSLTSRDTGSPSFLTTQYF
CDR3 DNA: TGTGCCAGCAGCTTAACGAGTCGGGACACGGGGAGCCCCTCTTTCTTGACTACGCAGTATTTT

D gene: TRBD2
CDR3 length: 18
J gene: TRBJ2-2
V gene: TRBV5-1
clone size: many
CDR3 protein: CASSLASSGRAGNGELFF
CDR3 DNA: TGCGCCAGCAGCTTGGCCTCCAGCGGGAGGGCCGGGAACGGGGAGCTGTTTTTT

D gene: .
CDR3 length: 14
J gene: TRBJ2-7
V gene: TRBV11-1
clone size: many
CDR3 protein: CASRGGDFSYEQYF
CDR3 DNA: TGTGCCAGCAGAGGAGGGGACTTCTCCTACGAGCAGTACTTC

D gene: TRBD1
CDR3 length: 15
J gene: TRBJ2-7
V gene: TRBV7-9
clone size: many
CDR3 protein: CASSRSRDRDHEQYF
CDR3 DNA: TGTGCCAGCAGCCGAAGCCGGGACAGGGACCACGAGCAGTACTTC

D gene: TRBD2
CDR3 length: 15
J gene: TRBJ2-1
V gene: TRBV20-1
clone size: many
CDR3 protein: CSAYLGTSGNNEQFF
CDR3 DNA: TGCAGTGCTTATCTCGGGACTAGCGGAAACAATGAGCAGTTCTTC

D gene: .
CDR3 length: 14
J gene: TRBJ1-4
V gene: TRBV7-2
clone size: .
CDR3 protein: CASSLGRHAEKLFF
CDR3 DNA: TGTGCCAGCAGCTTAGGGCGGCATGCGGAAAAACTGTTTTTT

D gene: TRBD2
CDR3 length: 12
J gene: TRBJ2-3
V gene: TRBV12-3/TRBV12-4
clone size: many
CDR3 protein: CASGRAGDTQYF
CDR3 DNA: TGTGCCAGCGGGAGGGCCGGAGATACGCAGTATTTT

D gene: .
CDR3 length: 15
J gene: TRBJ1-4
V gene: TRBV11-2
clone size: many
CDR3 protein: CASSPNILADEKLFF
CDR3 DNA: TGTGCCAGCAGCCCTAATATCCTGGCGGATGAAAAACTGTTTTTT

D gene: .
CDR3 length: 13
J gene: TRBJ1-5
V gene: TRBV28
clone size: few
CDR3 protein: CASSRGSGTRKHF
CDR3 DNA: TGTGCCAGCAGTCGGGGATCCGGGACACGTAAGCATTTT

D gene: .
CDR3 length: 13
J gene: TRBJ2-5
V gene: TRBV7-2
clone size: many
CDR3 protein: CASSLSDKKTQYF
CDR3 DNA: TGTGCCAGCAGCTTAAGTGATAAGAAGACCCAGTACTTC

D gene: TRBD2
CDR3 length: 14
J gene: TRBJ2-7
V gene: TRBV29-1
clone size: many
CDR3 protein: CSVATGTSGYEQYF
CDR3 DNA: TGCAGCGTTGCAACCGGGACTAGCGGCTACGAGCAGTACTTC

D gene: TRBD1
CDR3 length: 15
J gene: TRBJ2-5
V gene: TRBV7-2
clone size: many
CDR3 protein: CASSIGTGGGETQYF
CDR3 DNA: TGTGCCAGCAGCATAGGGACAGGGGGAGGAGAGACCCAGTACTTC

D gene: TRBD2
CDR3 length: 13
J gene: TRBJ2-1
V gene: TRBV5-1
clone size: many
CDR3 protein: CASSQTSDNEQFF
CDR3 DNA: TGCGCCAGCAGCCAGACTAGCGACAATGAGCAGTTCTTC

D gene: TRBD1
CDR3 length: 15
J gene: TRBJ1-2
V gene: TRBV6-2/TRBV6-3
clone size: many
CDR3 protein: CASSYTFGTGYGYTF
CDR3 DNA: TGTGCCAGCAGTTACACCTTTGGGACAGGCTATGGCTACACCTTC

D gene: TRBD2
CDR3 length: 17
J gene: TRBJ2-2
V gene: TRBV6-5
clone size: many
CDR3 protein: CASSMGLAGGRTGELFF
CDR3 DNA: TGTGCCAGCAGTATGGGACTAGCGGGGGGTAGGACCGGGGAGCTGTTTTTT

D gene: .
CDR3 length: 19
J gene: TRBJ2-1
V gene: TRBV12-3/TRBV12-4
clone size: few
CDR3 protein: CASSSTPGGRDTRGNEQFF
CDR3 DNA: TGTGCCAGCAGTTCCACCCCCGGGGGGCGGGACACCCGCGGGAATGAGCAGTTCTTC

D gene: .
CDR3 length: 14
J gene: TRBJ2-5
V gene: TRBV24-1
clone size: many
CDR3 protein: CATSDPGASETQYF
CDR3 DNA: TGTGCCACCAGTGATCCTGGAGCGTCTGAGACCCAGTACTTC

D gene: .
CDR3 length: 15
J gene: TRBJ2-3
V gene: TRBV24-1
clone size: many
CDR3 protein: CATSDGKESQDTQYF
CDR3 DNA: TGTGCCACCAGTGACGGTAAAGAATCACAAGATACGCAGTATTTT

D gene: .
CDR3 length: 17
J gene: TRBJ2-5
V gene: TRBV18
clone size: .
CDR3 protein: CASSPSLVGSHQETQYF
CDR3 DNA: TGTGCCAGCTCACCCAGCTTGGTGGGATCACACCAAGAGACCCAGTACTTC

D gene: .
CDR3 length: 14
J gene: TRBJ2-5
V gene: TRBV29-1
clone size: many
CDR3 protein: CSVDPGAQGRSQYF
CDR3 DNA: TGCAGCGTTGATCCAGGGGCCCAAGGCAGGTCCCAGTACTTC

D gene: .
CDR3 length: 11
J gene: TRBJ1-1
V gene: TRBV12-3/TRBV12-4
clone size: many
CDR3 protein: CASSFGRMAFF
CDR3 DNA: TGTGCCAGCAGTTTCGGGAGGATGGCTTTCTTT

D gene: .
CDR3 length: 17
J gene: TRBJ2-3
V gene: TRBV25-1
clone size: many
CDR3 protein: CASSARLGQGRPDTQYF
CDR3 DNA: TGTGCCAGCAGTGCGCGGTTAGGGCAGGGAAGACCGGATACGCAGTATTTT

D gene: TRBD1
CDR3 length: 15
J gene: TRBJ2-7
V gene: TRBV20-1
clone size: many
CDR3 protein: CSASKRDRAYYEQYF
CDR3 DNA: TGCAGTGCTAGCAAGCGTGACAGGGCTTACTACGAGCAGTACTTC

D gene: TRBD1
CDR3 length: 14
J gene: TRBJ2-7
V gene: TRBV2
clone size: many
CDR3 protein: CASRWGQGASEQYF
CDR3 DNA: TGTGCCAGCAGATGGGGACAGGGGGCAAGCGAGCAGTACTTC

D gene: TRBD2
CDR3 length: 13
J gene: TRBJ2-3
V gene: TRBV20-1
clone size: many
CDR3 protein: CSAGTSGRDTQYF
CDR3 DNA: TGCAGTGCTGGGACTAGCGGGAGGGATACGCAGTATTTT

D gene: .
CDR3 length: 16
J gene: TRBJ2-7
V gene: TRBV3-1
clone size: many
CDR3 protein: CASSQDEEFSIYEQYF
CDR3 DNA: TGTGCCAGCAGCCAAGATGAGGAGTTTTCGATCTACGAGCAGTACTTC

D gene: .
CDR3 length: 13
J gene: TRBJ2-1
V gene: TRBV7-7
clone size: many
CDR3 protein: CASSTGQNNEQFF
CDR3 DNA: TGTGCCAGCAGCACCGGACAGAACAATGAGCAGTTCTTC

D gene: TRBD1
CDR3 length: 15
J gene: TRBJ2-7
V gene: TRBV23-1
clone size: many
CDR3 protein: CASSQKTGLRYEQYF
CDR3 DNA: TGCGCCAGCAGTCAGAAGACAGGGCTGAGGTACGAGCAGTACTTC

D gene: TRBD1
CDR3 length: 14
J gene: TRBJ1-5
V gene: TRBV20-1
clone size: .
CDR3 protein: CSAAEGQGTQPQHF
CDR3 DNA: TGCAGTGCTGCCGAAGGACAGGGAACTCAGCCCCAGCATTTT

D gene: .
CDR3 length: 13
J gene: TRBJ1-1
V gene: TRBV6-6
clone size: .
CDR3 protein: CASSLPGVIEAFF
CDR3 DNA: TGTGCCAGCAGCCTCCCAGGGGTTATTGAAGCTTTCTTT

D gene: TRBD1
CDR3 length: 12
J gene: TRBJ1-2
V gene: TRBV20-1
clone size: few
CDR3 protein: CSARDRGFGYTF
CDR3 DNA: TGCAGTGCGAGGGACAGGGGATTTGGCTACACCTTC

D gene: .
CDR3 length: 13
J gene: TRBJ2-1
V gene: TRBV29-1
clone size: many
CDR3 protein: CSVEVLADNEQFF
CDR3 DNA: TGCAGCGTTGAAGTTCTTGCGGACAATGAGCAGTTCTTC

D gene: .
CDR3 length: 12
J gene: TRBJ2-1
V gene: TRBV7-9
clone size: many
CDR3 protein: CASSLGAGVQFF
CDR3 DNA: TGTGCCAGCAGCTTGGGGGCCGGCGTGCAGTTCTTC

D gene: .
CDR3 length: 14
J gene: TRBJ1-1
V gene: TRBV30
clone size: many
CDR3 protein: CAWATRQLSSEAFF
CDR3 DNA: TGTGCCTGGGCAACAAGACAGTTGAGCTCTGAAGCTTTCTTT

D gene: TRBD1
CDR3 length: 14
J gene: TRBJ1-4
V gene: TRBV20-1
clone size: many
CDR3 protein: CSALRGHSGTVLFF
CDR3 DNA: TGCAGTGCCCTTAGGGGGCATTCTGGGACGGTACTGTTTTTT

D gene: .
CDR3 length: 14
J gene: TRBJ2-3
V gene: TRBV9
clone size: few
CDR3 protein: CASSVSSDTDTQYF
CDR3 DNA: TGTGCCAGCAGCGTAAGCTCGGACACAGATACGCAGTATTTT

D gene: .
CDR3 length: 15
J gene: TRBJ2-3
V gene: TRBV12-3/TRBV12-4
clone size: many
CDR3 protein: CASSLGGFGTDTQYF
CDR3 DNA: TGTGCCAGCAGTTTAGGAGGTTTTGGCACAGATACGCAGTATTTT

D gene: .
CDR3 length: 13
J gene: TRBJ1-2
V gene: TRBV6-6
clone size: many
CDR3 protein: CASSSWDRRGYTF
CDR3 DNA: TGTGCCAGCAGTTCTTGGGACCGAAGAGGCTACACCTTC

D gene: .
CDR3 length: 13
J gene: TRBJ2-7
V gene: TRBV20-1
clone size: many
CDR3 protein: CSTKRGGTGEQYF
CDR3 DNA: TGCAGTACCAAGAGGGGCGGGACGGGCGAGCAGTACTTC

D gene: TRBD1
CDR3 length: 15
J gene: TRBJ2-1
V gene: TRBV19
clone size: many
CDR3 protein: CASNLRDRGNNEQFF
CDR3 DNA: TGTGCCAGTAACCTAAGGGACAGGGGGAACAATGAGCAGTTCTTC

D gene: .
CDR3 length: 13
J gene: TRBJ1-5
V gene: TRBV20-1
clone size: many
CDR3 protein: CSVPDVFNQPQHF
CDR3 DNA: TGCAGTGTCCCTGACGTCTTCAATCAGCCCCAGCATTTT